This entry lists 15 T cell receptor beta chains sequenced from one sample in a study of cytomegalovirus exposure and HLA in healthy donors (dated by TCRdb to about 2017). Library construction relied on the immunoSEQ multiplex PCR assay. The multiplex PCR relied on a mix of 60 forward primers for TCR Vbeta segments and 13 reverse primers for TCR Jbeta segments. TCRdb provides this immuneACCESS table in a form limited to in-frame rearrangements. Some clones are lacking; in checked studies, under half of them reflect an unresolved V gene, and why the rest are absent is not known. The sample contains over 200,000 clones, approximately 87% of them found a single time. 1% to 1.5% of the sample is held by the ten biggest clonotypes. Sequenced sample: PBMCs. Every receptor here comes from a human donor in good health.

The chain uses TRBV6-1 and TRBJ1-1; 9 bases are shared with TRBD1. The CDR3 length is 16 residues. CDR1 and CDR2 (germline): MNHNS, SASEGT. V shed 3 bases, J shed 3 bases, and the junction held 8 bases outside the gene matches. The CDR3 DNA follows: TGTGCCAGCAGTGATCGGGACAGGGTTTGGGACACTGAAGCTTTCTTT. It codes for CASSDRDRVWDTEAFF.

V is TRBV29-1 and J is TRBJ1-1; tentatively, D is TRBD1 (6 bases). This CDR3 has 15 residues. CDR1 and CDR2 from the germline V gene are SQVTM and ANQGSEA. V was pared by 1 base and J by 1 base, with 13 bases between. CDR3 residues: CSVEVMDRKNTEAFF. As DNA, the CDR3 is TGCAGCGTTGAAGTTATGGACAGAAAGAACACTGAAGCTTTCTTT.

CDR3: CASRQPGRNQPQHF. The DNA for the CDR3 is TGTGCCAGCAGGCAGCCAGGGCGCAATCAGCCCCAGCATTTT. The rearrangement uses TRBV28 and TRBJ1-5, with D possibly matching TRBD1 (5 bases). Germline CDR1 and CDR2: MDHEN and SYDVKM. The V and J ends lost 6 bases and 2 bases respectively, with 11 bases between them. This CDR3 comprises 14 residues.

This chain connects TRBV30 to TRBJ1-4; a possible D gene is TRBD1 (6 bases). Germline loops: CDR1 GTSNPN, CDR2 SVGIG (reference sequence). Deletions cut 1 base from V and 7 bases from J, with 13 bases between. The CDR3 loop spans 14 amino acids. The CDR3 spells CAWSERTGSEKLFF. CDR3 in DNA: TGTGCCTGGAGTGAAAGAACAGGGAGTGAAAAACTGTTTTTT.

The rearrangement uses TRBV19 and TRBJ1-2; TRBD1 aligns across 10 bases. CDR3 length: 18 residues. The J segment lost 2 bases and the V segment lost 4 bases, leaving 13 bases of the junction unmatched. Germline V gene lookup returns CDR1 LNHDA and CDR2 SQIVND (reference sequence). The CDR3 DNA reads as TGTGCCAGTAGTACTACCCTCAGACAGGGGGCGTCAAACTATGGCTACACCTTC. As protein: CASSTTLRQGASNYGYTF.

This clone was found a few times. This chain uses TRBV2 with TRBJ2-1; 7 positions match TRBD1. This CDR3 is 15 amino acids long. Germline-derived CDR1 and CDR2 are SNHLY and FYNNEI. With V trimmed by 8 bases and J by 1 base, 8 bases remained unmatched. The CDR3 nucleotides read TGTGCCAGCGAAAGACAGGGTAGTTCCTACAATGAGCAGTTCTTC. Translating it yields CASERQGSSYNEQFF.

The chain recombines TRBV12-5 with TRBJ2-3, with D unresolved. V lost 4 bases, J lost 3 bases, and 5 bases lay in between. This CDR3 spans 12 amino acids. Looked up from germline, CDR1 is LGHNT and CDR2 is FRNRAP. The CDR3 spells CASGYLTDTQYF. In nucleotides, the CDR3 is TGTGCTAGTGGTTATCTTACAGATACGCAGTATTTT.

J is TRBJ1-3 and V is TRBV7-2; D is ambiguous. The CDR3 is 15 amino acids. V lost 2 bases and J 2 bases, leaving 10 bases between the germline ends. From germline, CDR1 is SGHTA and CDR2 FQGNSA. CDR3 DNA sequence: TGTGCCAGCAGCTTACAGGTGGCTCCTGGAAACACCATATATTTT. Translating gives CASSLQVAPGNTIYF.

CDR3 loop: CASSSGTSGNNEQFF. The CDR3 coding sequence is TGCGCCAGCAGCTCGGGGACTAGCGGAAACAATGAGCAGTTCTTC. This chain uses TRBV5-1 with TRBJ2-1; 11 nucleotides agree with TRBD2. V gave up 3 bases and J gave up 5 bases; unmatched junction bases: 4. The CDR3 loop spans 15 amino acids. Germline values: CDR1 SGHRS, CDR2 YFSETQ. The full variable domain, its missing parts supplied by reference TRBV5-1 and TRBJ2-1, is KAGVTQTPRYLIKTRGQQVTLSCSPISGHRSVSWYQQTPGQGLQFLFEYFSETQRNKGNFPGRFSGRQFSNSRSEMNVSTLELGDSALYLCASSSGTSGNNEQFFGPGTRLTVL.

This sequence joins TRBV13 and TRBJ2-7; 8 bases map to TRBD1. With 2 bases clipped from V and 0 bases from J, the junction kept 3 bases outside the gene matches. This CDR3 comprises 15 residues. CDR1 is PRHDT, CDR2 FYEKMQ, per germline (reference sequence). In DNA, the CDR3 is TGTGCCAGCAGCTTAACCACAGGGGGCTCCTACGAGCAGTACTTC. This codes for CASSLTTGGSYEQYF.

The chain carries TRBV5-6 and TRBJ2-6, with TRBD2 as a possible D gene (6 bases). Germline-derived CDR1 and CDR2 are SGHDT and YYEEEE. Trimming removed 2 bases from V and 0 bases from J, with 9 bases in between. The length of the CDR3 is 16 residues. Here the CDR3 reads CASSLLADSGANVLTF. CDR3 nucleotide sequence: TGTGCCAGCAGCTTACTAGCCGACTCTGGGGCCAACGTCCTGACTTTC.

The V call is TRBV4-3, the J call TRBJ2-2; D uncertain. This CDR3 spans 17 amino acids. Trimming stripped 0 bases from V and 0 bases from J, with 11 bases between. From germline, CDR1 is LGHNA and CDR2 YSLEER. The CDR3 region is CASSQDPDAANTGELFF. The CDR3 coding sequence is TGCGCCAGCAGCCAAGACCCAGACGCGGCGAACACCGGGGAGCTGTTTTTT.

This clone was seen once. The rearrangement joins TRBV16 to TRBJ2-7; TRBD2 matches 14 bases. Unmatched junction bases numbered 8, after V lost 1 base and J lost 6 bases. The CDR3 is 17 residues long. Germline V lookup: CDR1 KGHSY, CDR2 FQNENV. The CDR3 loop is CASSQFLTGTSGSEQYF. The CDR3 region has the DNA TGTGCCAGCAGCCAATTTTTGACCGGGACTAGCGGGAGCGAGCAGTACTTC.

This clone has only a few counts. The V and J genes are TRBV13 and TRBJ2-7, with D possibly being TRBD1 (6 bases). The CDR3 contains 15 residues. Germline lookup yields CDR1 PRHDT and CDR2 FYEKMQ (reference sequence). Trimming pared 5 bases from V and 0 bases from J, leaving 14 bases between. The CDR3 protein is CASSLRDKSSYEQYF. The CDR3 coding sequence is TGTGCCAGCAGCCTCCGGGACAAGAGCTCCTACGAGCAGTACTTC.

Here the CDR3 reads CASSDSEGGTGKTYEQYF. CDR3 nucleotides: TGTGCCAGCAGTGACTCTGAGGGTGGGACAGGGAAGACCTACGAGCAGTACTTC. This rearrangement joins TRBV6-4 to TRBJ2-7; TRBD1 matches 9 bases. The CDR3 has 18 residues. The V gene's germline CDR1 is MRHNA and CDR2 SNTAGT. Trimming removed 0 bases from V and 2 bases from J; junction bases left unmatched: 11.